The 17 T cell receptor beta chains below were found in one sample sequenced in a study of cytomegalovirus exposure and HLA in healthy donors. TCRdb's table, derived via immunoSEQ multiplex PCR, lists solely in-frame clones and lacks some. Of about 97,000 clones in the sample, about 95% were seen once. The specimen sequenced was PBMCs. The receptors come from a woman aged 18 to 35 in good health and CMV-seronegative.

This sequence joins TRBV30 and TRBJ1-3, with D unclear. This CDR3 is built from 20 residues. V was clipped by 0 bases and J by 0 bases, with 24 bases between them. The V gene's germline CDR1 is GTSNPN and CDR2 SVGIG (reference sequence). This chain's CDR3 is CAWSVLVGRGLENSGNTIYF. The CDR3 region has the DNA TGTGCCTGGAGTGTTCTAGTGGGGAGAGGACTCGAAAACTCTGGAAACACCATATATTTT.

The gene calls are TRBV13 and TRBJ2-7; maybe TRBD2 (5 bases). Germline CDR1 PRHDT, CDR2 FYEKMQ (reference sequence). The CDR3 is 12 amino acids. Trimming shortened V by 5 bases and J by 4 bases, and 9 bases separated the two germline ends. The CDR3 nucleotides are TGTGCCAGCAGCCAAAGAGGGTACGAGCAGTACTTC. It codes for CASSQRGYEQYF.

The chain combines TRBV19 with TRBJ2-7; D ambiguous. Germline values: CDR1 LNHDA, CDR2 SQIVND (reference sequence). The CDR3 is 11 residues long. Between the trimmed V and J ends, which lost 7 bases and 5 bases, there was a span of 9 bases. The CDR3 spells CASKLGHEQYF. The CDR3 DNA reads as TGTGCCAGTAAATTGGGCCACGAGCAGTACTTC.

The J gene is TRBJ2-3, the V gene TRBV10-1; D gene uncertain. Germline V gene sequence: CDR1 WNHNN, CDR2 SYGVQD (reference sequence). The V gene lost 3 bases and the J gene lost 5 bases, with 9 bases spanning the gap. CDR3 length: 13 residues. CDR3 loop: CASSDQRLDTQYF. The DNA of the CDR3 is TGCGCCAGCAGTGATCAGAGGTTAGATACGCAGTATTTT.

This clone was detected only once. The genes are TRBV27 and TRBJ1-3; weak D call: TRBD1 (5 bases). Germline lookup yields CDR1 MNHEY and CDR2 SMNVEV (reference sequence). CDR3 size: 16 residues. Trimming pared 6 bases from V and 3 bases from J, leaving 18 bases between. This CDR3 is CASSGLPSGFGNTIYF. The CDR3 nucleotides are TGTGCCAGCAGCGGACTACCTTCAGGGTTTGGAAACACCATATATTTT.

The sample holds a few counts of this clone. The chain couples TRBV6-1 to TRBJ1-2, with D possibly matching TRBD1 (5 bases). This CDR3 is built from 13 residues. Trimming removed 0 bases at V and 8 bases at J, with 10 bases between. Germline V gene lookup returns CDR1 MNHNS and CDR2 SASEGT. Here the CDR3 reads CASSEATALGYTF. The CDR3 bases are TGTGCCAGCAGTGAAGCGACAGCCTTAGGCTACACCTTC.

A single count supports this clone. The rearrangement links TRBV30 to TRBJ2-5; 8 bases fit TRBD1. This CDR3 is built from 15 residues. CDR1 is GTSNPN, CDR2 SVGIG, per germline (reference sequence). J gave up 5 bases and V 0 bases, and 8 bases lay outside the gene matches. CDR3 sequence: CAWSVVRGHVETQYF. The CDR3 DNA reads TGTGCCTGGAGTGTAGTCAGGGGGCATGTTGAGACCCAGTACTTC.

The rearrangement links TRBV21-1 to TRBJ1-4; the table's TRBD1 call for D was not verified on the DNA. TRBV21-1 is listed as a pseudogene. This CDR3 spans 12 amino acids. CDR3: CASSKGPEKLFF. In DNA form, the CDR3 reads TGTGCCAGCAGCAAAGGGCCTGAAAAACTGTTTTTT.

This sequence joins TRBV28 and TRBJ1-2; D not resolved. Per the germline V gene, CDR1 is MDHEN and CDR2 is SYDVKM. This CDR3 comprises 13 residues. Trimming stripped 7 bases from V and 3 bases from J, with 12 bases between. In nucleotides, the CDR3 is TGTGCCAGCAAGAGAGAACTTGACTATGGCTACACCTTC. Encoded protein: CASKRELDYGYTF.

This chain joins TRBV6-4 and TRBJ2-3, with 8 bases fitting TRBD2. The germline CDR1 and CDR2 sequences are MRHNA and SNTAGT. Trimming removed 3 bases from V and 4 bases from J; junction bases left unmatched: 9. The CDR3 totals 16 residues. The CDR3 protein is CASSEHSGAPSDTQYF. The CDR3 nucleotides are TGTGCCAGCAGTGAGCATAGCGGGGCGCCTTCAGATACGCAGTATTTT.

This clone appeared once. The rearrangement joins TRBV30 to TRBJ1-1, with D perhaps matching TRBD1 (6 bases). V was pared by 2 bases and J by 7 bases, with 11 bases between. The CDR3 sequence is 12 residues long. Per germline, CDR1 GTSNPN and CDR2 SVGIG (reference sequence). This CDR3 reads CAWSIQGIEAFF. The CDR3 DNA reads TGTGCCTGGAGTATACAGGGCATTGAAGCTTTCTTT.

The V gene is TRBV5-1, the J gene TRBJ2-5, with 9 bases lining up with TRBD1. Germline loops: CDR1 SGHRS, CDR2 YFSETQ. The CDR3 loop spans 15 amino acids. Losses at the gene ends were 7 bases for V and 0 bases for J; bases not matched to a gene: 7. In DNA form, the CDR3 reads TGCGCCAGCCACGGGGACAGGGATCACCAAGAGACCCAGTACTTC. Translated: CASHGDRDHQETQYF.

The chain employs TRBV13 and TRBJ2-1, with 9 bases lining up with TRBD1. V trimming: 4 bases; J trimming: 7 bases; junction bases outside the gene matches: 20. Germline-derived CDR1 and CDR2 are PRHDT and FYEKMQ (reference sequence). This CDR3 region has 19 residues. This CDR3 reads CASSSTRTETGQGWNEQFF. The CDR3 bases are TGTGCCAGCAGCTCGACAAGAACCGAAACGGGACAGGGATGGAATGAGCAGTTCTTC.

CDR3 in amino acids: CASSLAPSGDYNEQFF. CDR3 nucleotides: TGCGCCAGCAGCTTGGCCCCTAGCGGAGACTACAATGAGCAGTTCTTC. The chain employs TRBV5-1 and TRBJ2-1, with 7 bases fitting TRBD2. Germline V gives CDR1 SGHRS, CDR2 YFSETQ. Trimming took 0 bases from V and 3 from J; bases not matched to a gene: 6. The CDR3 totals 16 residues.

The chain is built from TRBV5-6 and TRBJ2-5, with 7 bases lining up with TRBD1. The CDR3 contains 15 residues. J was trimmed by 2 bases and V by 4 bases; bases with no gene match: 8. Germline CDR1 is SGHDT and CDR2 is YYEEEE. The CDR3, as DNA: TGTGCCAGCAGCACAGAAGAGGACAGGCAAGAGACCCAGTACTTC. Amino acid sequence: CASSTEEDRQETQYF.

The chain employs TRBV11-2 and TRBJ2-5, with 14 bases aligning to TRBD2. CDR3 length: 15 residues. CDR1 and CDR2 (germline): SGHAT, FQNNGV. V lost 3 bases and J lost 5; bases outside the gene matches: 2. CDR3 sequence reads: CASSFRTSGGETQYF. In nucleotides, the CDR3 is TGTGCCAGCAGCTTTAGGACTAGCGGGGGGGAGACCCAGTACTTC.

The CDR3 sequence: CAGSASGTYNEQFF. In DNA form, the CDR3 reads TGTGCCGGGTCCGCTAGCGGGACTTACAATGAGCAGTTCTTC. The V call is TRBV7-9, the J call TRBJ2-1; 9 nucleotides align to TRBD2. The trim removed 11 bases at V and 4 bases at J, leaving 9 bases unmatched. CDR1 SEHNR and CDR2 FQNEAQ come from the germline V gene (reference sequence). CDR3 length equals 14 residues. Looking up the rest from reference TRBV7-9 and TRBJ2-1 gives the full variable domain: DTGVSQNPRHKITKRGQNVTFRCDPISEHNRLYWYRQTLGQGPEFLTYFQNEAQLEKSRLLSDRFSAERPKGSFSTLEIQRTEQGDSAMYLCAGSASGTYNEQFFGPGTRLTVL.